This T cell receptor (beta chain) was recovered during a study of identical twins. This clonotype showed up just a few times. J gave up 0 bases and V 4 bases, and 13 bases lay outside the gene matches. Germline-derived CDR1 and CDR2 are LGHDT and YNNKEL (reference sequence). The CDR3 spans 19 residues. In TCRdb, the 5' RACE reads were re-called with MiXCR into one record per CDR3 protein. The table shows roughly 190,000 distinct CDR3 sequences, with approximately 15% occurring only once. The sample also formed part of further work on T cells expressing NK-cell markers.

Sequencing used CD8+ T cells sorted from blood. The TCR was taken from a woman between 18 and 30 years old in good health. The rearrangement uses TRBV3-1 and TRBJ2-3, with 10 bases aligning to TRBD2. In DNA, the CDR3 is TGTGCCAGCAGCCCAAGAGGTCTAGCGGGGGCTCCTAGCACAGATACGCAGTATTTT. Residues: CASSPRGLAGAPSTDTQYF.